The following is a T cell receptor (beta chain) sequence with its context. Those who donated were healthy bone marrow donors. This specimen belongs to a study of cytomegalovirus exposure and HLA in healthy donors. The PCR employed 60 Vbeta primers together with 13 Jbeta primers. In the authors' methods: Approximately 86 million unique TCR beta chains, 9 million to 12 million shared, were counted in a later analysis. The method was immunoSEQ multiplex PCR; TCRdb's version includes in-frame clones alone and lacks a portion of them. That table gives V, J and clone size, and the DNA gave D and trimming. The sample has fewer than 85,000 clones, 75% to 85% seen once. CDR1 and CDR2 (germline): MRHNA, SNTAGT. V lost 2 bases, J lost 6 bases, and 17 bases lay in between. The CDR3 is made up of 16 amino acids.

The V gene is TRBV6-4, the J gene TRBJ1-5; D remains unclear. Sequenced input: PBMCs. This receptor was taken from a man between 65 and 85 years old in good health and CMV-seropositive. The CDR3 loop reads CASSDELRVSGQPQHF. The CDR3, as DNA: TGTGCCAGCAGTGACGAGCTCCGGGTATCGGGTCAGCCCCAGCATTTT.